These T cell receptor beta chains were read from a single sample in a study of PD-1 blockade in classical Hodgkin lymphoma. Sequenced by immunoSEQ multiplex PCR; TCRdb stores in-frame clones only, minus some. In the table there are 20,000 to 30,000 clones, 65% to 80% of which are singletons. Source: peripheral blood mononuclear cells (PBMCs), taken before the fourth cycle of nivolumab. These receptors all come from a human donor with classical Hodgkin lymphoma. The CDR3 runs from the conserved cysteine through the conserved F or W. The order of the fields is V gene, J gene, clone size, D gene, CDR3 protein, CDR3 DNA. D genes are given only for firm matches. The size field is filled for only some rows; it gives once, few, many or a size class.

TRBV7-6,TRBJ2-1,NA,TRBD1,CASSLGLDGQGTLSNEQFF,TGTGCCAGCAGCTTAGGACTCGACGGACAGGGGACGTTGAGCAATGAGCAGTTCTTC
TRBV2,TRBJ1-2,few,TRBD1,CASIRGGNYGYTF,TGTGCCAGCATCAGGGGGGGGAACTATGGCTACACCTTC
TRBV6-5,TRBJ2-2,NA,TRBD1,CASSYTGERELFF,TGTGCCAGCAGTTACACAGGGGAAAGGGAGCTGTTTTTT
TRBV5-5,TRBJ2-7,NA,NA,CASSPSVGGAGYEQYF,TGTGCCAGCAGCCCCAGTGTGGGGGGGGCGGGCTACGAGCAGTACTTC
TRBV2,TRBJ1-2,NA,NA,CASSIDRLYGYTF,TGTGCCAGCAGTATAGACCGCCTCTATGGCTACACCTTC
TRBV6-5,TRBJ1-4,NA,NA,CASSSVGNEKLFF,TGTGCCAGCAGTTCAGTGGGGAATGAAAAACTGTTTTTT
TRBV6-1,TRBJ1-5,NA,NA,CASSEMLSRNNQPQHF,TGTGCCAGCAGTGAAATGCTCTCCAGGAACAATCAGCCCCAGCATTTT
TRBV7-6,TRBJ1-2,NA,TRBD1,CASTLDRALRGYGYTF,TGTGCCAGCACCTTAGACAGGGCGCTAAGGGGCTATGGCTACACCTTC
TRBV18,TRBJ2-3,NA,TRBD1,CASSRSGTGTDTQYF,TGTGCCAGCTCACGATCCGGGACAGGCACAGATACGCAGTATTTT
TRBV30,TRBJ2-7,few,NA,CAWIDRGRSNEQYF,TGTGCCTGGATAGATCGGGGGCGAAGTAACGAGCAGTACTTC
TRBV4-3,TRBJ2-7,NA,NA,CASSQEFGKGVGSYEQYF,TGCGCCAGCAGCCAAGAGTTCGGAAAGGGAGTGGGGTCCTACGAGCAGTACTTC
TRBV6-6,TRBJ1-1,NA,NA,CASSGGSGAFF,TGTGCCAGCAGTGGAGGGTCGGGAGCTTTCTTT
TRBV13,TRBJ1-1,NA,NA,CASSPGHLLPEAFF,TGTGCCAGCAGCCCGGGACATCTATTACCTGAAGCTTTCTTT
TRBV11-2,TRBJ1-6,few,NA,CASSLSWEGSYNSPLHF,TGTGCCAGCAGCTTATCCTGGGAAGGGAGCTATAATTCACCCCTCCACTTT
TRBV7-8,TRBJ2-3,NA,NA,CASSLMPRGRTDTQYF,TGTGCCAGCAGCTTAATGCCACGGGGGCGCACAGATACGCAGTATTTT
TRBV2,TRBJ2-5,NA,TRBD2,CASSDLAGGGETQYF,TGTGCCAGCAGTGATCTAGCGGGGGGGGGAGAGACCCAGTACTTC
TRBV28,TRBJ1-5,few,NA,CASHVGDLLGPQHF,TGTGCCAGCCATGTCGGAGACCTTCTGGGGCCCCAGCATTTT
TRBV5-1,TRBJ2-5,NA,TRBD1,CASSRDGQGGETQYF,TGCGCCAGCAGCAGAGACGGACAGGGAGGTGAGACCCAGTACTTC
TRBV2,TRBJ1-1,NA,NA,CASTYKGGTEAFF,TGTGCCAGCACCTACAAGGGCGGCACTGAAGCTTTCTTT
TRBV28,TRBJ2-5,NA,TRBD2,CASSTQTSGGETQYF,TGTGCCAGCAGCACACAGACTAGCGGGGGAGAGACCCAGTACTTC
TRBV19,TRBJ2-3,NA,TRBD2,CASSGAGARPDTQYF,TGTGCCAGTAGTGGAGCGGGGGCCCGCCCAGATACGCAGTATTTT
TRBV7-2,TRBJ1-6,once,TRBD1,CASSQRVVTGGQPLHF,TGTGCCAGCAGCCAAAGGGTGGTGACAGGGGGCCAACCCCTCCACTTT
TRBV4-2,TRBJ2-3,NA,NA,CASSQGGSTDTQYF,TGTGCCAGCAGCCAAGGGGGGAGCACAGATACGCAGTATTTT
TRBV30,TRBJ2-7,NA,TRBD1,CAWNRGTSYEQYF,TGTGCCTGGAACAGGGGGACCTCCTACGAGCAGTACTTC
TRBV7-7,TRBJ2-2,NA,NA,CASSPLALGGSGELFF,TGTGCCAGCAGCCCCTTGGCCCTAGGAGGGTCCGGGGAGCTGTTTTTT